This TCR beta chain was found in a study of T cells after yellow fever vaccination. Study-wide context: Each low-cell-number fraction was prepared by means of SMART-Seq v4 Ultra Low Input. General study results and limits: Researchers noted that a small share of clonotypes showed up in both CD4 and CD8 compartments. The bulk population could contribute abundant contaminating clonotypes to FACS-sorted repertoires.

The CDR3 contains 13 residues. The ends were cut back, 0 bases at V and 6 bases at J, with 10 bases in the middle. Looked up from germline, CDR1 is SGHRS and CDR2 is YFSETQ. On this clonotype: Its antigen is undetermined.

TCRdb passed the 5' RACE reads through MiXCR, listing each CDR3 protein once. The repertoire has roughly 500,000 distinct CDR3 sequences, 15% to 20% of them found once; the top ten carry roughly an eighth. The chain employs TRBV5-1 and TRBJ2-7; the D is unclear. The sequences come from PBMCs, collected 15 days after the yellow fever booster vaccination. The receptor was derived from a man aged 25 to 45 who received the YFV17D yellow fever vaccine. CDR3 region: CASSLEVPSEQYF. In DNA form, the CDR3 reads TGCGCCAGCAGCTTGGAAGTCCCGAGCGAGCAGTACTTC.